A selection of T cell receptor beta chains follows, all from one sample in a study of shared clonotypes between healthy human individuals. Sequencing was performed with immunoSEQ multiplex PCR; in TCRdb, only in-frame clones are kept and a portion is missing. This repertoire shows some 980,000 clones, 76% found once; its top ten account for over 1.3%. The sequenced sample consisted of memory CD4+ T cells sorted from blood. The receptors originated from a man aged 18 to 30 in good health. Each CDR3 is given with its conserved first and last residue. The order of the fields is V gene, J gene, D gene, clone size, CDR3 DNA, CDR3 protein. D genes are given only for firm matches. For some rows the clone size is stated as once, few or many, or as a class when expanded; others skip it.

>TRBV5-1|TRBJ2-3|TRBD2|many
TGCGCCAGCAGCTTACTAGCGGGGACTAGCACAGATACGCAGTATTTT
CASSLLAGTSTDTQYF
>TRBV6-1|TRBJ2-1|TRBD1|.
TGTGCCAGCAGTGACGTAGACAGGGGCACGATTCCCATTCAGTTCTTC
CASSDVDRGTIPIQFF
>TRBV6-6|TRBJ2-7|.|.
TGTGCCAGCAGTTACTCGGGCAGGGCGACATACGAGCAGTACTTC
CASSYSGRATYEQYF
>TRBV11-1|TRBJ1-2|.|.
TGTGCCAGCAGCGTAGGAGGGCCCTATGGCTACACCTTC
CASSVGGPYGYTF
>TRBV5-1|TRBJ1-6|.|.
TGCGCCAGCAGCTCGGGGACCCATAATTCACCCCTCCACTTT
CASSSGTHNSPLHF
>TRBV7-2|TRBJ2-5|.|.
TGTGCCAGCAGCTTAGTCGGAGGGGGAGAGACCCAGTACTTC
CASSLVGGGETQYF
>TRBV9|TRBJ2-3|.|.
TGTGCCAGCAGCCCTACCGGTCTTGGAGATACGCAGTATTTT
CASSPTGLGDTQYF
>TRBV19|TRBJ1-1|.|.
TGTGCCAGTAGCGTTACGGGGGACATTGAAGCTTTCTTT
CASSVTGDIEAFF
>TRBV4-1|TRBJ2-1|.|.
TGCGCCAGCAGCCAAGGACAGAATAACTACAATGAGCAGTTCTTC
CASSQGQNNYNEQFF
>TRBV6-6|TRBJ1-5|.|.
TGTGCCAGCAGGCCGAGGGAACAAAGCCAGCCCCAGCATTTT
CASRPREQSQPQHF
>TRBV20-1|TRBJ2-1|.|.
TGCAGTGCTAGAGGGGCGGGAGAGCAGTTCTTC
CSARGAGEQFF
>TRBV11-2|TRBJ2-7|.|.
TGTGCCAGCAGCTCATCGACTCTACTCCTCTCCTACGAGCAGTACTTC
CASSSSTLLLSYEQYF
>TRBV28|TRBJ2-6|.|.
TGTGCCAGCAGTTTCGGGTCTGGGGCCAACGTCCTGACTTTC
CASSFGSGANVLTF
>TRBV5-4|TRBJ2-2|.|.
TGTGCCAGCAGCCTGTACGCGGGACGGGGAACCGGGGAGCTGTTTTTT
CASSLYAGRGTGELFF
>TRBV25-1|TRBJ1-2|.|.
TGTGCCAGCAGTGAATTAGGGCGGGACACCTATGGCTACACCTTC
CASSELGRDTYGYTF
>TRBV7-3|TRBJ2-6|TRBD2|.
TGTGCCAGCAGCCCGGACTTTAGCGGGGATAGCTCTGGGGCCAACGTCCTGACTTTC
CASSPDFSGDSSGANVLTF
>TRBV15|TRBJ1-2|.|.
TGTGCCACCAGCAACTGGGGAGGTAGCGATGGCTACACCTTC
CATSNWGGSDGYTF
>TRBV6-1|TRBJ1-2|.|.
TGTGCCAGCAGTGAAGCGCTTCTACGGAATTCCTATGGCTACACCTTC
CASSEALLRNSYGYTF
>TRBV29-1|TRBJ1-1|TRBD1|.
TGCAGCGTTAGGGCAGGGGGCCTGAACACTGAAGCTTTCTTT
CSVRAGGLNTEAFF
>TRBV5-6|TRBJ2-2|.|.
TGTGCCAGCAGCTTAATAAAAGGGCGGAACACCGGGGAGCTGTTTTTT
CASSLIKGRNTGELFF
>TRBV18|TRBJ1-2|.|.
TGTGCCAGCTCACCGGGGACCGAGACCTATGGCTACACCTTC
CASSPGTETYGYTF
>TRBV7-3|TRBJ1-5|.|.
TGTGCCAGCAGCACGACCCCCGGGCGGCCCCAGCATTTT
CASSTTPGRPQHF
>TRBV10-2|TRBJ2-3|.|.
TGCGCCAGCAGCGATAAGCGGATCACAGATACGCAGTATTTT
CASSDKRITDTQYF
>TRBV11-2|TRBJ2-4|.|few
TGTGCCAGCAGCCTCGTAGGCTTAGCCAAAAACATTCAGTACTTC
CASSLVGLAKNIQYF
>TRBV10-1|TRBJ1-2|.|.
TGCGCCAGCAGTGGAGGTTATGGCTACACCTTC
CASSGGYGYTF
>TRBV9|TRBJ2-6|.|.
TGTGCCAGCAGCCAAGAAGCTGGGGCCAACGTCCTGACTTTC
CASSQEAGANVLTF
>TRBV5-1|TRBJ2-5|TRBD2|many
TGCGCCAGCAGCTTGGCGGGGGGGCAAGAGACCCAGTACTTC
CASSLAGGQETQYF
>TRBV19|TRBJ2-7|.|.
TGTGCCAGTAGAGGGGCCTTGGGGCAGGGTTCCTACGAGCAGTACTTC
CASRGALGQGSYEQYF
>TRBV7-2|TRBJ1-5|.|once
TGTGCCAGCAGCTTAGCTTCGGGGAATCAGCCCCAGCATTTT
CASSLASGNQPQHF